This T cell receptor (beta chain) was captured in a study of blood T cells in healthy people across ages. This clonotype was seen at least ten times. A second PCR, run for about 7 to 12 cycles, used a sample-barcoded 5' primer plus a J-beta primer mix. Every sample produced at least 2.5 million CDR3-containing paired-end reads. Each CDR3 protein gets one entry after TCRdb re-called the 5' RACE reads with MiXCR. The sample shows 450,000 to 600,000 distinct CDR3 sequences, around 27% of them seen only once. The CDR3 runs to 15 residues. J lost 0 bases, V lost 6 bases, and 2 bases had no gene match. The germline V gene has CDR1 ENHRY and CDR2 SYGVKD. Sample donors were healthy Caucasian individuals that came from Russia, aged 6 to 90. These data were also filed under a second study, of T cells of mothers and their children. As that study records: Persistent microchimeric T cell clones were not found at ~100 per million sensitivity.

This receptor was identified in a boy aged 2-9 years in good health. This chain connects TRBV10-3 to TRBJ2-7; 13 nucleotides agree with TRBD2. The specimen was blood. This chain's CDR3 is CAIRGTSGTSYEQYF. The CDR3 DNA sequence: TGTGCCATCAGGGGGACTAGCGGGACCTCCTACGAGCAGTACTTC.